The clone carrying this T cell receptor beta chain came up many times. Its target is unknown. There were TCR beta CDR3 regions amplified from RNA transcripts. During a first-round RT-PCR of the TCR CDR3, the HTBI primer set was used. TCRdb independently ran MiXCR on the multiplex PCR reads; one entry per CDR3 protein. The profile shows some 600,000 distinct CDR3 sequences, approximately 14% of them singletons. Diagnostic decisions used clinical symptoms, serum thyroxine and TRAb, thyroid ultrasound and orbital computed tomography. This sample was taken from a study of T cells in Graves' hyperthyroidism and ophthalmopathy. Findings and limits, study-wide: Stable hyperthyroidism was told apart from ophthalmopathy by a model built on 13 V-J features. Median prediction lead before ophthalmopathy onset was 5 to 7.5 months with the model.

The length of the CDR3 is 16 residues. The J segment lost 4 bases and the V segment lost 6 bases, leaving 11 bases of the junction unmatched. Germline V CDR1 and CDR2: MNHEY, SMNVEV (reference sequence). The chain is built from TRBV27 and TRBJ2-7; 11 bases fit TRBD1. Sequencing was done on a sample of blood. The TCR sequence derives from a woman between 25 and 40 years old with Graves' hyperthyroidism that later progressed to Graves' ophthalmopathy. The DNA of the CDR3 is TGTGCCAGCAGGGGGGGACAGGGGGTATCCCCGTACGAGCAGTACTTC. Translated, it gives CASRGGQGVSPYEQYF.